The clone carrying this TCR beta chain was detected only a few times. Its specificity is unknown. This entry is derived from a study of T cells after yellow fever vaccination. Across the whole study: SMART-Seq v4 Ultra Low Input prepared the low-cell-number fractions.

Trimming shortened V by 0 bases and J by 3 bases, and 5 bases separated the two germline ends. This CDR3 comprises 13 residues. Germline loops: CDR1 SGHDN, CDR2 FVKESK. General study results and limits: Abundant clonotypes from the bulk population could have been carried over as contaminants into FACS-sorted repertoires. Weaker, the secondary response had a peak occurring faster, on day 5 versus 15.

Each CDR3 protein is one row after TCRdb ran MiXCR on the 5' RACE reads. The top ten clones hold roughly an eighth of a sample with approximately 550,000 distinct CDR3 sequences, roughly 19% of them seen once. Specimen: PBMCs, collected 15 days after the yellow fever booster vaccination. This chain joins TRBV14 and TRBJ1-1; D gene unclear. The clonotype was recovered from a man aged 25-45 years who received the YFV17D yellow fever vaccine. The CDR3 nucleotides are TGTGCCAGCAGCCAAGATGCGTACACTGAAGCTTTCTTT. Amino acids: CASSQDAYTEAFF.